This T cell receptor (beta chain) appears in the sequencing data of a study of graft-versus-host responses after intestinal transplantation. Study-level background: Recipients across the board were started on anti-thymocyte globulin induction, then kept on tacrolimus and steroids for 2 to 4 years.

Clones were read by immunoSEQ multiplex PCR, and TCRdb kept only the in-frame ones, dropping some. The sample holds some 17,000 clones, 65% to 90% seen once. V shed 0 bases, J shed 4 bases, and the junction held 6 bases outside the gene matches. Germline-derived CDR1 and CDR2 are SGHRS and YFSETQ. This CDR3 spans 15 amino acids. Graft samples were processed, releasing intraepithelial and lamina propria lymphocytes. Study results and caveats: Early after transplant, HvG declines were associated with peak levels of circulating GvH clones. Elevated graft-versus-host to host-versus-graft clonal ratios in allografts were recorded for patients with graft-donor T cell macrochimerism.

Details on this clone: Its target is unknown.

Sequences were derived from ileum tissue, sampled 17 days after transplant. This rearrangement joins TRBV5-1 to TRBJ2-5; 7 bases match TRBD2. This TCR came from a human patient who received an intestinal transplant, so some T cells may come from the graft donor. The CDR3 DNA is TGCGCCAGCAGCTTGGGACGGACTAGTAGAGAGACCCAGTACTTC. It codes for CASSLGRTSRETQYF.